A selection of T cell receptor beta chains follows, all from one sample in a study of T cell responses to AZD1222 COVID-19 vaccine. Assay used: immunoSEQ multiplex PCR; TCRdb lists only in-frame clones, some missing. Among roughly 110,000 clones listed, roughly 91% were seen once. The material sequenced was peripheral blood, taken 28 days after the second AZD1222 dose. The origin of the receptors is an adult who received the AZD1222 COVID-19 vaccine. CDR3s include the opening cysteine and the closing phenylalanine or tryptophan. Fields, in order: J gene, V gene, clone size, D gene, CDR3 DNA, CDR3 protein. A D gene is named only where the DNA matches it firmly. Not every row has a clone size; where given, it reads once, few, many or a size class.

j_call: TRBJ2-7; v_call: TRBV4-1; clone_size: .; d_call: .; cdr3_nt: TGCGCCAGCAGCCAAACTAGGTCCTACGAGCAGTACTTC; cdr3_aa: CASSQTRSYEQYF
j_call: TRBJ2-7; v_call: TRBV4-3; clone_size: once; d_call: .; cdr3_nt: TGCGCCAGCAGCCAGGGGGGGGCAGGGGACCTACGGGAGCAGTACTTC; cdr3_aa: CASSQGGAGDLREQYF
j_call: TRBJ2-1; v_call: TRBV12-5; clone_size: .; d_call: TRBD1; cdr3_nt: TGTGCTAGTGGTTTGGGTCAGGGGGACTACAATGAGCAGTTCTTC; cdr3_aa: CASGLGQGDYNEQFF
j_call: TRBJ1-1; v_call: TRBV19; clone_size: .; d_call: .; cdr3_nt: TGTGCCAGTAGTAGAGGATACACTGAAGCTTTCTTT; cdr3_aa: CASSRGYTEAFF
j_call: TRBJ1-1; v_call: TRBV4-1; clone_size: .; d_call: .; cdr3_nt: TGCGCCAGCAGCCAAGTAACAGGGACGAACACTGAAGCTTTCTTT; cdr3_aa: CASSQVTGTNTEAFF
j_call: TRBJ2-7; v_call: TRBV29-1; clone_size: .; d_call: TRBD1; cdr3_nt: TGCAGCGTGGGGGGACACGACAGGGGGCCCTCGAACGAGCAGTACTTC; cdr3_aa: CSVGGHDRGPSNEQYF
j_call: TRBJ1-5; v_call: TRBV9; clone_size: .; d_call: TRBD1; cdr3_nt: TGTGCCAGCAGCTCAGGGGGACCCCAGCATTTT; cdr3_aa: CASSSGGPQHF
j_call: TRBJ2-1; v_call: TRBV5-1; clone_size: .; d_call: TRBD1; cdr3_nt: TGCGCCAGCAGCCTAAACAGGGGGCCTCATAATGAGCAGTTCTTC; cdr3_aa: CASSLNRGPHNEQFF
j_call: TRBJ1-3; v_call: TRBV7-2; clone_size: .; d_call: .; cdr3_nt: TGTGCCAGCAGCTTAAACAGGGAAGCTAGTGGAAACACCATATATTTT; cdr3_aa: CASSLNREASGNTIYF
j_call: TRBJ2-1; v_call: TRBV27; clone_size: .; d_call: .; cdr3_nt: TGTGCCAGCAGTTTGCTTGGAGATGAGCAGTTCTTC; cdr3_aa: CASSLLGDEQFF
j_call: TRBJ1-5; v_call: TRBV5-8; clone_size: .; d_call: .; cdr3_nt: TGTGCCAGCAGCCACCAATACACGTTACAGCCCCAGCATTTT; cdr3_aa: CASSHQYTLQPQHF
j_call: TRBJ1-2; v_call: TRBV7-2; clone_size: .; d_call: .; cdr3_nt: TGTGCCAGCAGCTTAGGCCCAGGGATCGACTATGGCTACACCTTC; cdr3_aa: CASSLGPGIDYGYTF
j_call: TRBJ1-5; v_call: TRBV5-8; clone_size: .; d_call: TRBD1; cdr3_nt: TGTGCCAGCAGCTTGGAGTCAGGGGGATATCAGCCCCAGCATTTT; cdr3_aa: CASSLESGGYQPQHF
j_call: TRBJ1-3; v_call: TRBV9; clone_size: .; d_call: TRBD1; cdr3_nt: TGTGCCAGCAGCAAACCGGGACAGAGAGGAAACACCATATATTTT; cdr3_aa: CASSKPGQRGNTIYF
j_call: TRBJ2-2; v_call: TRBV10-1; clone_size: .; d_call: .; cdr3_nt: TGCGCCAACAACGGAGGGTCAGACGGGGAGCTGTTTTTT; cdr3_aa: CANNGGSDGELFF
j_call: TRBJ1-5; v_call: TRBV10-1; clone_size: .; d_call: .; cdr3_nt: TGCGCCAGCCCTGAGAGGGGTCAGCCCCAGCATTTT; cdr3_aa: CASPERGQPQHF
j_call: TRBJ2-7; v_call: TRBV19; clone_size: .; d_call: .; cdr3_nt: TGTGCCAGTAGTTGGGGTCCCGGGAAACCCCCTTACGAGCAGTACTTC; cdr3_aa: CASSWGPGKPPYEQYF
j_call: TRBJ2-2; v_call: TRBV6-2/TRBV6-3; clone_size: .; d_call: TRBD1; cdr3_nt: TGTGCCAGCAGTAAACAGGGGTGGGAGCTGTTTTTT; cdr3_aa: CASSKQGWELFF
j_call: TRBJ2-7; v_call: TRBV11-1; clone_size: once; d_call: .; cdr3_nt: TGTGCCAGCAGCTTTAGGGGGGTGGTCTACGAGCAGTACTTC; cdr3_aa: CASSFRGVVYEQYF
j_call: TRBJ2-7; v_call: TRBV7-9; clone_size: .; d_call: TRBD2; cdr3_nt: TGTGCCAGCAGCTCGGGACTAGAGCACGAGCAGTACTTC; cdr3_aa: CASSSGLEHEQYF
j_call: TRBJ2-2; v_call: TRBV5-6; clone_size: .; d_call: .; cdr3_nt: TGTGCCAGCAGCCCACTCCTTAACACCGGGGAGCTGTTTTTT; cdr3_aa: CASSPLLNTGELFF
j_call: TRBJ1-1; v_call: TRBV7-8; clone_size: .; d_call: .; cdr3_nt: TGTGCCAGCAGCTTAGTTAGGGAGTATATGAACACTGAAGCTTTCTTT; cdr3_aa: CASSLVREYMNTEAFF
j_call: TRBJ1-6; v_call: TRBV19; clone_size: .; d_call: TRBD1; cdr3_nt: TGTGCCAGTAGCATCCCGGGAGCAACAGGGGATGGTTCACCCCTCCACTTT; cdr3_aa: CASSIPGATGDGSPLHF
j_call: TRBJ1-3; v_call: TRBV5-1; clone_size: once; d_call: .; cdr3_nt: TGCGCCAGCAGCTTGGGTTCAGGGCTCTCTGGAAACACCATATATTTT; cdr3_aa: CASSLGSGLSGNTIYF
j_call: TRBJ2-7; v_call: TRBV5-6; clone_size: .; d_call: TRBD2; cdr3_nt: TGTGCCAGCAGCTGGACTAGCGGGGGGGCCCTTAGGCAGTACTTC; cdr3_aa: CASSWTSGGALRQYF
j_call: TRBJ1-6; v_call: TRBV3-1/TRBV3-2; clone_size: .; d_call: .; cdr3_nt: TGTGCCAGCAGCCAACGGGCCGCCCGGGAGAATTCACCCCTCCACTTT; cdr3_aa: CASSQRAARENSPLHF
j_call: TRBJ2-3; v_call: TRBV4-2; clone_size: .; d_call: TRBD1; cdr3_nt: TGTGCCAGCAGCCAAGATGGGACAGGGGTCCCAGATACGCAGTATTTT; cdr3_aa: CASSQDGTGVPDTQYF
j_call: TRBJ1-4; v_call: TRBV2; clone_size: .; d_call: TRBD1; cdr3_nt: TGTGCCAGCACTCCGACAAGGGGGCGGGAGGAAAAACTGTTTTTT; cdr3_aa: CASTPTRGREEKLFF
j_call: TRBJ2-7; v_call: TRBV29-1; clone_size: .; d_call: .; cdr3_nt: TGCAGCGTGTGGGACTTGGGGTACGAGCAGTACTTC; cdr3_aa: CSVWDLGYEQYF
j_call: TRBJ2-7; v_call: TRBV19; clone_size: few; d_call: TRBD1; cdr3_nt: TGTGCCAGTAGTCCTAACAGGGGTGGCTACGAGCAGTACTTC; cdr3_aa: CASSPNRGGYEQYF
j_call: TRBJ1-5; v_call: TRBV18; clone_size: .; d_call: .; cdr3_nt: TGTGCCAGCTCACCGGAAGGGCTTCAGCCCCAGCATTTT; cdr3_aa: CASSPEGLQPQHF
j_call: TRBJ1-1; v_call: TRBV3-1/TRBV3-2; clone_size: .; d_call: TRBD1; cdr3_nt: TGTGCCAGCAGCCCCCGAGGGGGGACAGTTGAAGCTTTCTTT; cdr3_aa: CASSPRGGTVEAFF
j_call: TRBJ2-7; v_call: TRBV5-1; clone_size: .; d_call: TRBD1; cdr3_nt: TGCGCCAGCAGCTGGAACAGGGGTTTGTCCTACGAGCAGTACTTC; cdr3_aa: CASSWNRGLSYEQYF
j_call: TRBJ1-2; v_call: TRBV6-5; clone_size: .; d_call: .; cdr3_nt: TGTGCCAGCAGCACTAACTATGGCTACACCTTC; cdr3_aa: CASSTNYGYTF
j_call: TRBJ1-4; v_call: TRBV4-3; clone_size: .; d_call: TRBD1; cdr3_nt: TGCGCCAGCAGCCAAGTGGGGACAGATAATGAAAAACTGTTTTTT; cdr3_aa: CASSQVGTDNEKLFF
j_call: TRBJ1-1; v_call: TRBV7-8; clone_size: .; d_call: TRBD1; cdr3_nt: TGTGCCAGCAGCCTCCGACAGGGAGGGTTGGTGAACACTGAAGCTTTCTTT; cdr3_aa: CASSLRQGGLVNTEAFF
j_call: TRBJ2-7; v_call: TRBV21-1; clone_size: once; d_call: .; cdr3_nt: TGTGCCAGCAGCAAAGCGGACAGGCCCTTATACGAGCAGTACTTC; cdr3_aa: CASSKADRPLYEQYF
j_call: TRBJ2-7; v_call: TRBV5-1; clone_size: .; d_call: .; cdr3_nt: TGCGCCAGCAGTCAGGCAGGGCAACGGGGTGAGCAGTACTTC; cdr3_aa: CASSQAGQRGEQYF
j_call: TRBJ2-5; v_call: TRBV6-2/TRBV6-3; clone_size: .; d_call: TRBD2; cdr3_nt: TGTGCCAGCAGTTACGTAGGACTAGCCTCGGAGACCCAGTACTTC; cdr3_aa: CASSYVGLASETQYF
j_call: TRBJ2-2; v_call: TRBV4-2; clone_size: .; d_call: TRBD2; cdr3_nt: TGTGCCAGCAGCCGGGCCGGACTAGCTTCCGGGGAGCTGTTTTTT; cdr3_aa: CASSRAGLASGELFF
j_call: TRBJ1-3; v_call: TRBV5-6; clone_size: .; d_call: .; cdr3_nt: TGTGCCAGCAGCTTGTCAGGCAGAAGAGGAAACACCATATATTTT; cdr3_aa: CASSLSGRRGNTIYF
j_call: TRBJ2-7; v_call: TRBV5-1; clone_size: .; d_call: .; cdr3_nt: TGCGCCAGCAGCTTGGGTGGGGGCGAGCAGTACTTC; cdr3_aa: CASSLGGGEQYF